This T cell receptor (beta chain) was sequenced in a study of post-analysis software for immune sequencing data. Notes on the study in general: Under the F measure, samples that were prepared in one batch clustered strongly together.

This clonotype was counted ten times or more. What it binds is unknown. Every TCR beta cDNA library bore unique molecular identifiers. Each CDR3 protein gets one entry after TCRdb re-called the PCR reads with MiXCR. The sample carries about 160,000 distinct CDR3 sequences, 35% to 40% recorded once. This clonotype originated in a girl aged 5 to 17 with multiple sclerosis. Source: blood, taken after autologous hematopoietic stem cell transplantation.

CDR3 DNA sequence: TGCAGTGCCCCAGAGTCGGGAGGGGGCAATGAGCAGTTCTTC. Translation: CSAPESGGGNEQFF. The rearrangement links TRBV20-1 to TRBJ2-1, with TRBD2 matching over 8 bases. The V gene end was trimmed by 6 bases and the J gene end by 6 bases; junction bases not matched to a gene: 10. This CDR3 region has 14 residues. Germline CDR1 DFQATT, CDR2 SNEGSKA (reference sequence).